These 8 T cell receptor beta chains were all obtained from the same sample, sequenced in a study of T cell repertoires in cytomegalovirus infection. TCRdb recomputed calls from the reads with MiXCR, one row per CDR3 protein. The sample lists 70,000 to 75,000 distinct CDR3 sequences; 4% were seen once. Sample: PBMCs. The source of these receptors is a human donor in good health (CMV status not recorded). Some clones in this sample may be carry-over from other donors' samples.

This clonotype showed up just a few times. V gene TRBV12-3 or TRBV12-4 combines with J gene TRBJ1-1, with 7 bases fitting TRBD1. V was clipped by 1 base and J by 7 bases; unmatched bases: 6. The CDR3 totals 14 residues. The CDR3, as DNA: TGTGCCAGCAGTTTAGTGGGGACAGCTAGTGAAGCTTTCTTT. Translated, it gives CASSLVGTASEAFF.

This clonotype showed up many times. This rearrangement joins TRBV7-2 to TRBJ2-2, with D possibly TRBD1 on 6 matching bases. This CDR3 region has 14 residues. Germline lookup yields CDR1 SGHTA and CDR2 FQGNSA. The V end was cut by 5 bases, the J end by 7 bases, with 14 bases between. CDR3 loop: CASSPTGWNGELFF. CDR3 DNA: TGTGCCAGCAGCCCTACAGGGTGGAACGGGGAGCTGTTTTTT. Full variable domain (rest looked up from reference TRBV7-2 and TRBJ2-2): GAGVSQSPSNKVTEKGKDVELRCDPISGHTALYWYRQSLGQGLEFLIYFQGNSAPDKSGLPSDRFSAERTGGSVSTLTIQRTQQEDSAVYLCASSPTGWNGELFFGEGSRLTVL.

This clonotype was seen repeatedly, ten times or more. The chain is built from TRBV7-9 and TRBJ1-1; no definite D call. CDR3 length equals 13 residues. V was pared by 6 bases and J by 1 base, with 9 bases between. The V gene's germline CDR1 is SEHNR and CDR2 FQNEAQ (reference sequence). The CDR3 reads CASSPKGNTEAFF. CDR3 bases: TGTGCCAGCAGTCCAAAAGGGAACACTGAAGCTTTCTTT.

This clonotype was seen more than once but under ten times. This sequence joins TRBV7-9 and TRBJ2-1; 16 nucleotides match TRBD2. V was pared by 4 bases and J by 14 bases, with 11 bases of the junction left unmatched. CDR1 and CDR2 from the germline V gene are SEHNR and FQNEAQ (reference sequence). This CDR3 is 16 amino acids long. The CDR3 DNA follows: TGTGCCAGCAGCTCGGGACTAGCGGGAGGGCGGGGTGGTGAGTTCTTC. Protein: CASSSGLAGGRGGEFF.

This clonotype showed up many times. V is TRBV2 and J is TRBJ1-1; D may be TRBD1 (6 bases). The CDR3 has 13 amino acids. Germline CDR1 SNHLY, CDR2 FYNNEI. V shed 7 bases and J shed 5 bases, with 14 bases lying between them. The CDR3 reads CASKVSQGTEAFF. CDR3 DNA sequence: TGTGCCAGCAAGGTCAGCCAGGGGACTGAAGCTTTCTTT.

The sample holds a few counts of this clonotype. The rearrangement joins TRBV7-6 to TRBJ1-2, with TRBD1 matching 11 bases. After removal of 3 bases from V and 8 bases from J, the junction contained 5 bases not matched to a gene. CDR3 length: 14 amino acids. Per germline, CDR1 SGHVS and CDR2 FNYEAQ. DNA for the CDR3: TGTGCCAGCAGCTTTGGACAGGGGGCGCGCGGCTACACCTTC. Translated, it gives CASSFGQGARGYTF.

This clonotype was counted ten times or more. J is TRBJ2-7 and V is TRBV7-9; no clear D gene. CDR1 and CDR2 (germline): SEHNR, FQNEAQ (reference sequence). The germline V and J ends were trimmed by 5 bases and 2 bases, with 10 bases remaining between them. The CDR3 length is 13 residues. CDR3 amino acids: CASSPELTYEQYF. The DNA of the CDR3 is TGTGCCAGCAGCCCAGAGCTAACCTACGAGCAGTACTTC.

This clonotype was picked up a small number of times. The CDR3: CASSYGQSDGYTF. The CDR3 bases are TGTGCCAGCAGCTACGGACAGTCCGATGGCTACACCTTC. The V call is TRBV7-9, the J call TRBJ1-2; weak D call: TRBD1 (6 bases). Per germline, CDR1 SEHNR and CDR2 FQNEAQ (reference sequence). CDR3 length equals 13 residues. Trimming left V 4 bases short and J 6 bases short, with 12 bases between. The entire variable domain, with the rest obtained from reference TRBV7-9 and TRBJ1-2, is as follows: DTGVSQNPRHKITKRGQNVTFRCDPISEHNRLYWYRQTLGQGPEFLTYFQNEAQLEKSRLLSDRFSAERPKGSFSTLEIQRTEQGDSAMYLCASSYGQSDGYTFGSGTRLTVV.